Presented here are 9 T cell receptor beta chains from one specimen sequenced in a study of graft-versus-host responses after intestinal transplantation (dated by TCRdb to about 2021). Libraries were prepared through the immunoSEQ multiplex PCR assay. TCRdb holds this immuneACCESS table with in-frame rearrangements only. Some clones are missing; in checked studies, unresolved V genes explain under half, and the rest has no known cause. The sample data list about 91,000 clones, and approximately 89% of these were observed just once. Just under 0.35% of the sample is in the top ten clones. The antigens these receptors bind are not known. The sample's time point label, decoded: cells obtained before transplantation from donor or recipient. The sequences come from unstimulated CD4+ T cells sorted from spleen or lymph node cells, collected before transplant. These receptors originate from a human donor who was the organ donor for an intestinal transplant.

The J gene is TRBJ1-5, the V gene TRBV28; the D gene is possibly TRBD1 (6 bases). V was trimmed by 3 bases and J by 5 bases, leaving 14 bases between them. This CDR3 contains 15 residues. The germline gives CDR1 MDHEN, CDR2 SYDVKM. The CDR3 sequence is CASSLAGVRDQPQHF. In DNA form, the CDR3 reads TGTGCCAGCAGTTTGGCAGGGGTGAGGGATCAGCCCCAGCATTTT.

The CDR3 coding sequence is TGTGCCAGTAGTATGGAGGGGGGGGGACGGTCGGAGACCCAGTACTTC. Protein: CASSMEGGGRSETQYF. The V gene is TRBV19, the J gene TRBJ2-5; possible D gene TRBD2, 7 bases. CDR1 is LNHDA and CDR2 is SQIVND in the germline V gene (reference sequence). Trimming removed 3 bases at V and 5 bases at J, with 19 bases between. This CDR3 region has 16 residues. Full variable domain (missing parts from reference TRBV19 and TRBJ2-5): DGGITQSPKYLFRKEGQNVTLSCEQNLNHDAMYWYRQDPGQGLRLIYYSQIVNDFQKGDIAEGYSVSREKKESFPLTVTSAQKNPTAFYLCASSMEGGGRSETQYFGPGTRLLVL.

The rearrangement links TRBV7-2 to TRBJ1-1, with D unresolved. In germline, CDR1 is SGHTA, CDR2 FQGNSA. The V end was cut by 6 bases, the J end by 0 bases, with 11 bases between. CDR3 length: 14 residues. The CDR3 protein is CASRRGSLNTEAFF. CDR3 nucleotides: TGTGCCAGCAGGCGAGGGTCTCTGAACACTGAAGCTTTCTTT.

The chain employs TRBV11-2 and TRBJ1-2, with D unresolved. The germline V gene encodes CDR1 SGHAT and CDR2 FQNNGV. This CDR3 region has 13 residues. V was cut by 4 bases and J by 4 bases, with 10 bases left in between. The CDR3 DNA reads TGTGCCAGCAGCTCGACAACCCTCTATGGCTACACCTTC. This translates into CASSSTTLYGYTF. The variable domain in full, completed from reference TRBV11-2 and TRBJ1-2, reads EAGVAQSPRYKIIEKRQSVAFWCNPISGHATLYWYQQILGQGPKLLIQFQNNGVVDDSQLPKDRFSAERLKGVDSTLKIQPAKLEDSAVYLCASSSTTLYGYTFGSGTRLTVV.

CDR3 sequence (DNA): TGTGCCAGCAGTGATCCAATAGACAGGGATCGGCATGGCTACACCTTC. Translated: CASSDPIDRDRHGYTF. V usage is TRBV6-1 and J usage is TRBJ1-2; 7 bases fit TRBD1. Germline CDR1 MNHNS, CDR2 SASEGT. The CDR3 sequence is 16 residues long. The V and J ends lost 3 bases and 6 bases, in that order; junction bases with no gene match: 13.

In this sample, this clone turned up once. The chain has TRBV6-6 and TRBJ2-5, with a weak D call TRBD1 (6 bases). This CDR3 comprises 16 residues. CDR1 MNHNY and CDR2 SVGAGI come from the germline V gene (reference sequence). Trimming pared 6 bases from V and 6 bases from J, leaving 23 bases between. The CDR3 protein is CASSPGARGIAKTQYF. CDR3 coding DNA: TGTGCCAGCAGCCCCGGGGCGAGGGGGATCGCGAAGACCCAGTACTTC.

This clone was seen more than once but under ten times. The CDR3 reads CASRDRGGNEKLFF. The CDR3 region has the DNA TGTGCCAGCAGGGACAGGGGAGGGAATGAAAAACTGTTTTTT. This sequence joins TRBV6-5 and TRBJ1-4, with TRBD1 identical over 9 bases. V gave up 6 bases and J gave up 5 bases; unmatched junction bases: 4. Per germline, CDR1 MNHEY and CDR2 SVGAGI. The CDR3 spans 14 residues.

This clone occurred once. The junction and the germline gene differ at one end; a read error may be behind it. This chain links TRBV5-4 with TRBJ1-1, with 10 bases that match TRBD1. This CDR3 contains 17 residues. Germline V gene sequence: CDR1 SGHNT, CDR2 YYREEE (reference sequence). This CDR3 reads CAGSPYRDRGRGTEAFF. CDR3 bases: TGTGCCGGCAGCCCGTACCGGGACAGGGGCCGCGGGACTGAAGCTTTCTTT.

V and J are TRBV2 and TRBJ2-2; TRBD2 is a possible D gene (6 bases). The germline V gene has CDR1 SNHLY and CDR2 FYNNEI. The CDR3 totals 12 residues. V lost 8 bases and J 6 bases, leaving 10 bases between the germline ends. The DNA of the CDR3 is TGTGCCAGCGGGGGGAGTGCCGGGGAGCTGTTTTTT. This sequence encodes CASGGSAGELFF. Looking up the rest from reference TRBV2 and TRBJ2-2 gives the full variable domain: EPEVTQTPSHQVTQMGQEVILRCVPISNHLYFYWYRQILGQKVEFLVSFYNNEISEKSEIFDDQFSVERPDGSNFTLKIRSTKLEDSAMYFCASGGSAGELFFGEGSRLTVL.